The 16 T cell receptor beta chains given below trace back to one sample, sequenced in a study of blood T cells in healthy people across ages. A second PCR of about 7 to 12 cycles used a sample-barcoded 5' primer and a J-beta primer mix. Each CDR3 protein gets one entry after TCRdb re-called the 5' RACE reads with MiXCR. The sample lists about 1.6 million distinct CDR3 sequences; 34% were seen once. The material sequenced was blood. These receptors were taken from a young woman in good health.

This clonotype was detected only a few times. The chain couples TRBV20-1 to TRBJ2-7; D is uncertain. Germline CDR1 is DFQATT and CDR2 is SNEGSKA (reference sequence). The CDR3 has 16 amino acids. Trimming removed 5 bases from V and 0 bases from J, with 20 bases in between. CDR3 residues: CSAPQHISISSYEQYF. The CDR3 nucleotides read TGCAGTGCTCCCCAACACATCAGCATAAGCTCCTACGAGCAGTACTTC.

The chain recombines TRBV28 with TRBJ2-1, with no clear D. The germline gives CDR1 MDHEN, CDR2 SYDVKM. The CDR3 runs to 14 residues. Trimming cost V 3 bases and J 6 bases, with 12 bases left between them. For the CDR3, the DNA is TGTGCCAGCAGTTTTACGAAGGTAGTCAATGAGCAGTTCTTC. Its translation: CASSFTKVVNEQFF.

Details on this clonotype: The junction and the germline gene differ at one end; a read error may be behind it. V gene TRBV9 combines with J gene TRBJ2-3; no reliable D call. CDR3 size: 15 residues. Germline CDR1 and CDR2: SGDLS and YYNGEE. The CDR3 DNA is TGTACCAGCAGCGCGAAGGGCCGAAGCACAGATACGCAGTATTTT. Its protein product is CTSSAKGRSTDTQYF.

This clonotype was seen ten or more times. The chain uses TRBV18 and TRBJ2-5; TRBD2 is a possible D gene (5 bases). CDR3 length: 15 residues. The V end was cut by 6 bases, the J end by 5 bases, with 19 bases between. Germline V gene sequence: CDR1 KGHSH, CDR2 LQKENI. The CDR3 bases are TGTGCCAGCTCTAAAGACGTTCCCCGGAGGGAGACCCAGTACTTC. Its protein is CASSKDVPRRETQYF.

The chain employs TRBV20-1 and TRBJ2-7; 9 positions match TRBD1. Trimming cost V 5 bases and J 7 bases; bases outside gene matches: 15. CDR3 size: 15 residues. The germline V gene encodes CDR1 DFQATT and CDR2 SNEGSKA (reference sequence). This CDR3 reads CSAGPGGQGNREQYF. In DNA form, the CDR3 reads TGCAGTGCTGGACCTGGGGGACAGGGAAATCGGGAGCAGTACTTC.

This clonotype was counted only a few times. The gene calls are TRBV6-5 and TRBJ1-2, with D hard to call. CDR1 and CDR2 (germline): MNHEY, SVGAGI. The CDR3 is made up of 13 amino acids. Trimming removed 6 bases from V and 8 bases from J, with 16 bases in between. DNA of the CDR3: TGTGCCAGCAGCTCGCAAAGGAGTAAGGGCTACACCTTC. Translated, it gives CASSSQRSKGYTF.

This clonotype was observed a handful of times. The V and J genes are TRBV7-8 and TRBJ2-6; TRBD2 agrees at 9 bases. The CDR3 sequence is 18 residues long. The V and J ends lost 5 bases and 1 base, in that order; junction bases with no gene match: 9. Germline loops: CDR1 SGHVS, CDR2 FQNEAQ. DNA of the CDR3: TGTGCCAGCAGCCCCGGAGTAGCGGGAGTTTCTGGGGCCAACGTCCTGACTTTC. Translating it yields CASSPGVAGVSGANVLTF.

This clonotype appeared a few times. The V gene is TRBV20-1, the J gene TRBJ2-2, with 7 bases matching TRBD2. V was clipped by 5 bases and J by 5 bases; unmatched bases: 5. The length of the CDR3 is 13 residues. Germline CDR1 DFQATT, CDR2 SNEGSKA (reference sequence). This chain's CDR3 is CSAGEGGTGELFF. The CDR3 DNA sequence: TGCAGTGCTGGGGAGGGCGGAACCGGGGAGCTGTTTTTT.

This clonotype occurred many times. One end of the junction is discordant with germline, which a read error may explain. This rearrangement joins TRBV7-9 to TRBJ2-3; D is ambiguous. Germline V lookup: CDR1 SEHNR, CDR2 FQNEAQ (reference sequence). The CDR3 contains 14 residues. The CDR3 region is CASSFRASTDTQYF. The CDR3 DNA reads as TGCGCCAGCAGCTTCAGAGCGAGCACAGATACGCAGTATTTT.

This clonotype was counted only a few times. J is TRBJ1-1 and V is TRBV15; D remains ambiguous. CDR1 and CDR2 (germline): LNHNV, YYDKDF (reference sequence). The V gene lost 0 bases and the J gene lost 6 bases, with 14 bases spanning the gap. This CDR3 spans 15 amino acids. CDR3 region: CATSRDRTGTAEAFF. The CDR3 bases are TGTGCCACCAGCAGAGATCGAACGGGTACCGCTGAAGCTTTCTTT.

This clonotype was recorded a few times. The V gene is TRBV20-1, the J gene TRBJ1-6; perhaps TRBD1 as D (5 bases). CDR3 length equals 13 residues. Trimming took off 5 bases at V and 11 bases at J, with 16 bases between the two ends. The germline V gene has CDR1 DFQATT and CDR2 SNEGSKA (reference sequence). The CDR3 DNA reads as TGCAGTGCTCCAGAACCGGGGACGCCACCCCTCCACTTT. Translated, it gives CSAPEPGTPPLHF.

This rearrangement joins TRBV4-2 to TRBJ2-7; unclear D gene. This CDR3 is 14 amino acids long. Trimming removed 4 bases from V and 2 bases from J, with 12 bases in between. The germline gives CDR1 LGHNA, CDR2 YNFKEQ. The DNA for the CDR3 is TGTGCCAGCAGCCCCCCCCAGCGAGCCTACGAGCAGTACTTC. Translating gives CASSPPQRAYEQYF.

This clonotype came up many times. This chain uses TRBV9 with TRBJ2-7, with TRBD1 identical over 7 bases. CDR3 size: 14 residues. Germline V gene lookup returns CDR1 SGDLS and CDR2 YYNGEE. J lost 1 base, V lost 4 bases, and 5 bases had no gene match. For the CDR3, the DNA is TGTGCCAGCAGCCCCTTGGACAGGTCCTACGAGCAGTACTTC. This translates into CASSPLDRSYEQYF.

The chain recombines TRBV7-2 with TRBJ2-7; D could derive from TRBD1 or TRBD2 (5 bases each). Trimming cost V 2 bases and J 6 bases, with 17 bases left between them. This CDR3 is 15 amino acids long. Germline CDR1 is SGHTA and CDR2 is FQGNSA. CDR3: CASSLFGAEEGEQYF. The DNA for the CDR3 is TGTGCCAGCAGCTTATTCGGGGCGGAAGAAGGCGAGCAGTACTTC. Drawing the rest from reference TRBV7-2 and TRBJ2-7, the complete variable domain is GAGVSQSPSNKVTEKGKDVELRCDPISGHTALYWYRQSLGQGLEFLIYFQGNSAPDKSGLPSDRFSAERTGGSVSTLTIQRTQQEDSAVYLCASSLFGAEEGEQYFGPGTRLTVT.

This clonotype was found many times. CDR3 protein: CSGIRDRNTEAFF. The CDR3 coding sequence is TGCAGCGGGATCCGGGACAGGAACACTGAAGCTTTCTTT. The chain uses TRBV29-1 and TRBJ1-1; 7 bases match TRBD1. This CDR3 contains 13 residues. Per the germline V gene, CDR1 is SQVTM and CDR2 is ANQGSEA. V shed 7 bases, J shed 1 base, and the junction held 6 bases outside the gene matches.

This clonotype has a handful of counts. The genes are TRBV9 and TRBJ2-3; tentatively, D is TRBD1 (6 bases). CDR1 and CDR2 (germline): SGDLS, YYNGEE. Trimming removed 0 bases at V and 0 bases at J, with 8 bases between. The CDR3 is 15 amino acids. CDR3 nucleotides: TGTGCCAGCAGCGTAGCAACAGGGAGCACAGATACGCAGTATTTT. It yields the protein CASSVATGSTDTQYF.